The 17 T cell receptor beta chains below all came from one sample that was sequenced in a study of technical replicates of blood from several donors. Data came from immunoSEQ multiplex PCR; TCRdb stores just in-frame clones and leaves some out. This table has approximately 79,000 clones, just under 95% appearing once. Sequencing input: T cells isolated from PBMCs. These receptors came from a human donor in good health.

This chain uses TRBV5-1 with TRBJ1-2; a weak D match, TRBD1 (6 bases). The germline V and J ends were trimmed by 3 bases and 1 base, with 28 bases remaining between them. Germline lookup yields CDR1 SGHRS and CDR2 YFSETQ. The CDR3 runs 20 residues. The CDR3 reads CASSSINLRTGHHNNYGYTF. CDR3 nucleotides: TGCGCCAGCAGCTCTATAAACCTACGAACGGGACACCACAATAACTATGGCTACACCTTC.

V is TRBV5-1 and J is TRBJ1-5, with a tentative D call TRBD1 (5 bases). The germline V gene encodes CDR1 SGHRS and CDR2 YFSETQ. The V and J ends lost 1 base and 1 base respectively, with 9 bases between them. This CDR3 has 15 residues. CDR3 sequence (DNA): TGCGCCAGCAGCTTGCAGGGCTTGAGCAATCAGCCCCAGCATTTT. Translated, it gives CASSLQGLSNQPQHF.

This clone was seen once. The chain joins TRBV9 to TRBJ1-6; unclear D gene. From germline, CDR1 is SGDLS and CDR2 YYNGEE. V lost 4 bases and J lost 5, with 4 bases in between. The CDR3 spans 12 residues. DNA for the CDR3: TGTGCCAGCAGCCAGGATAATTCACCCCTCCACTTT. It codes for CASSQDNSPLHF.

This clone has a single count. V gene TRBV6-6 combines with J gene TRBJ2-1, with 8 bases that match TRBD2. Unmatched junction bases numbered 14, after V lost 7 bases and J lost 9 bases. The germline gives CDR1 MNHNY, CDR2 SVGAGI (reference sequence). This CDR3 has 15 residues. This CDR3 is CASIQAGEINSEQFF. CDR3 coding DNA: TGTGCCAGCATCCAAGCGGGAGAGATTAACTCTGAGCAGTTCTTC.

The V and J genes are TRBV19 and TRBJ2-1, with TRBD1 identical over 9 bases. The CDR3 sequence is 15 residues long. After removal of 7 bases from V and 7 bases from J, the junction contained 11 bases not matched to a gene. Germline CDR1 and CDR2: LNHDA and SQIVND (reference sequence). The CDR3 DNA sequence: TGTGCCAGTATTTCGGACAGGGGAGAGAGGAATGAGCAGTTCTTC. Its protein product is CASISDRGERNEQFF.

The J gene is TRBJ2-5, the V gene TRBV7-8; no reliable D call. The CDR3 contains 15 residues. The V end lost 6 bases, the J end lost 4 bases, and 18 bases lay between the germline ends. The germline V gene encodes CDR1 SGHVS and CDR2 FQNEAQ. The chain's CDR3 is CASSLGRRPVETQYF. In DNA, the CDR3 is TGTGCCAGCAGTCTAGGTCGGCGTCCTGTAGAGACCCAGTACTTC.

The V and J genes are TRBV19 and TRBJ2-4, with 12 bases matching TRBD2. Germline CDR1 is LNHDA and CDR2 is SQIVND (reference sequence). Trimming took 3 bases from V and 0 from J; bases not matched to a gene: 9. The CDR3 length is 19 residues. The CDR3: CASSMGRLAGVVAKNIQYF. The CDR3 nucleotides are TGTGCCAGTAGTATGGGGAGACTAGCGGGAGTAGTAGCCAAAAACATTCAGTACTTC.

This clone has only one observation. V is TRBV29-1 and J is TRBJ2-7, with a weak D call TRBD1 (5 bases). The CDR3 is made up of 16 amino acids. Trimming cost V 4 bases and J 0 bases, with 19 bases left between them. CDR1 SQVTM and CDR2 ANQGSEA come from the germline V gene. CDR3 amino acids: CSVAREFGWSSYEQYF. The DNA of the CDR3 is TGCAGCGTTGCCAGGGAATTTGGTTGGAGCTCCTACGAGCAGTACTTC.

CDR3 coding DNA: TGCGCCAGCAGCTTATTTGGGACTAGCGGGAGAATCCCCTACGAGCAGTACTTC. Its translation is CASSLFGTSGRIPYEQYF. The gene calls are TRBV5-1 and TRBJ2-7, with 14 nucleotides matching TRBD2. The CDR3 has 18 amino acids. From germline, CDR1 is SGHRS and CDR2 YFSETQ. Trimming cost V 2 bases and J 2 bases; bases outside gene matches: 9.

The rearrangement links TRBV4-2 to TRBJ2-7; D might be TRBD2 (7 bases). CDR1 and CDR2 (germline): LGHNA, YNFKEQ. Trimming stripped 0 bases from V and 5 bases from J, with 17 bases between. CDR3 size: 16 residues. CDR3 in DNA: TGTGCCAGCAGCCAAGATCCCGTGGGCGGGGGCAACGAGCAGTACTTC. Translating it yields CASSQDPVGGGNEQYF.

The count of this clone is one. V gene TRBV18 combines with J gene TRBJ1-5; TRBD1 aligns across 8 bases. Looked up from germline, CDR1 is KGHSH and CDR2 is LQKENI. The length of the CDR3 is 16 residues. V gave up 6 bases and J gave up 4 bases; unmatched junction bases: 11. The CDR3 here is CASSLLGTGGNQPQHF. The CDR3 coding sequence is TGTGCCAGCTCTCTCCTCGGGACAGGTGGGAATCAGCCCCAGCATTTT.

The CDR3 reads CASSETGQNYNEQFF. The DNA for the CDR3 is TGTGCCAGCAGTGAAACGGGACAGAACTACAATGAGCAGTTCTTC. The chain links TRBV2 to TRBJ2-1, with TRBD1 identical over 7 bases. J gave up 3 bases and V 2 bases, and 4 bases lay outside the gene matches. CDR3 size: 15 residues. The germline V gene has CDR1 SNHLY and CDR2 FYNNEI.

V gene TRBV6-6 combines with J gene TRBJ2-1, with 8 bases aligning to TRBD1. Trimming at V came to 6 bases and at J to 4 bases, leaving 8 bases not matched to a gene. The CDR3 spans 15 residues. Germline V gene data show CDR1 as MNHNY and CDR2 as SVGAGI (reference sequence). The CDR3 loop is CASRQDRDDYNEQFF. Written as DNA, the CDR3 is TGTGCCAGCAGACAGGACAGGGACGATTACAATGAGCAGTTCTTC.

The rearrangement links TRBV5-1 to TRBJ2-3; 9 positions agree with TRBD2. This CDR3 has 17 residues. Germline V gives CDR1 SGHRS, CDR2 YFSETQ. The junction had 8 bases not matched to a gene; V was cut back by 1 base and J by 2 bases. The CDR3 bases are TGCGCCAGCAGCTTGTTAGCCGGGACTAGCCCCACAGATACGCAGTATTTT. The encoded protein is CASSLLAGTSPTDTQYF.

The chain employs TRBV7-3 and TRBJ1-1; D is undetermined. This CDR3 contains 13 residues. Germline V gives CDR1 SGHTA, CDR2 FQGTGA. Trimming shortened V by 0 bases and J by 4 bases, and 6 bases separated the two germline ends. CDR3 coding DNA: TGTGCCAGCAGCTTAACTGAGCGCACTGAAGCTTTCTTT. The encoded protein is CASSLTERTEAFF.

The chain joins TRBV5-1 to TRBJ2-2; 9 bases match TRBD1. There are 15 residues in the CDR3. J gave up 3 bases and V 4 bases, and 4 bases lay outside the gene matches. Germline V gene lookup returns CDR1 SGHRS and CDR2 YFSETQ. CDR3 residues: CASSRTGAHTGELFF. The CDR3 nucleotides read TGCGCCAGCAGCCGGACAGGGGCCCACACCGGGGAGCTGTTTTTT. The full variable domain, its missing parts supplied by reference TRBV5-1 and TRBJ2-2, is KAGVTQTPRYLIKTRGQQVTLSCSPISGHRSVSWYQQTPGQGLQFLFEYFSETQRNKGNFPGRFSGRQFSNSRSEMNVSTLELGDSALYLCASSRTGAHTGELFFGEGSRLTVL.

The J gene is TRBJ2-5, the V gene TRBV14, with D possibly matching TRBD2 (5 bases). The CDR3 sequence is 15 residues long. Trimming pared 0 bases from V and 5 bases from J, leaving 13 bases between. The germline CDR1 and CDR2 sequences are SGHDN and FVKESK. This chain's CDR3 is CASSQDREPIETQYF. The CDR3 nucleotides are TGTGCCAGCAGCCAAGATAGGGAGCCCATCGAGACCCAGTACTTC.